This T cell receptor (beta chain) was recorded in a study of cytomegalovirus exposure and HLA in healthy donors. Findings of the study overall: Later on, an analysis tied over 15,000 TCR beta sequences to HLA alleles at 0.05 false discovery rate. Based on reports, TCR beta sequences accurately predicted HLA-A and HLA-B alleles for most subjects. In a later analysis, TCR association rates varied by HLA locus: DRB1 most, HLA-C fewest.

The PCR was carried out with 60 Vbeta primers and 13 Jbeta primers. Some clones are missing from TCRdb's copy, which holds only in-frame ones; the method was immunoSEQ multiplex PCR. Seen here are about 96,000 clones, under 85% observed once, and the top ten hold 2.7%. This clone was picked up one time. Its target is unknown. The CDR3 has 15 amino acids. From germline, CDR1 is SGHRS and CDR2 YFSETQ. With 8 bases clipped from V and 8 bases from J, the junction kept 15 bases outside the gene matches. The chain couples TRBV5-1 to TRBJ2-1, with 8 bases fitting TRBD1. Sequenced: PBMCs. The receptor was isolated from a man aged 30 to 45 in good health and CMV-seronegative. The CDR3 loop is CASTAGGDRSDEQFF. CDR3 nucleotide sequence: TGCGCCAGTACCGCAGGGGGCGACCGATCGGATGAGCAGTTCTTC.